The 26 T cell receptor beta chains given below trace back to one sample, sequenced in a study of tumor and adjacent non-tumor tissue in lung cancer. No cell sorting was done before RNA was extracted from the tissue. TCRbeta libraries were built with three rounds of nested PCR, modified from ARM-PCR. TCRdb ran MiXCR on the multiplex PCR reads and lists one entry per CDR3 protein. The table has 65,000 to 95,000 distinct CDR3 sequences, 80% seen once; the top ten hold 13%. The sample taken for sequencing was lung tumor tissue. Source of these receptors: a woman between 50 and 59 years old with non-small cell lung cancer.

Note on this clonotype: One end of the junction varies from germline; a read error may be responsible. The V gene is TRBV5-1, the J gene TRBJ2-5; 8 bases align to TRBD1. There are 16 residues in the CDR3. Germline values: CDR1 SGHRS, CDR2 YFSETQ. The DNA for the CDR3 is TGCGCCAACAGCTTGGCCATCAACAGGGGGATTGAGACCCAGTATTTC. Translation: CANSLAINRGIETQYF.

A note on this clonotype: At one end, the junction sequence differs from germline, possibly due to a read error. This rearrangement joins TRBV29-1 to TRBJ1-2, with a possible D match to TRBD1 (6 bases). CDR3 length: 12 residues. Germline V CDR1 and CDR2: SQVTM, ANQGSEA. The CDR3 DNA reads TGTAGCGCCCTGGGGGGCAACTATGGCTACACCTTC. Translating gives CSALGGNYGYTF.

A note on this clonotype: This CDR3 is missing its conserved last phenylalanine or tryptophan, likely due to a read error. The chain employs TRBV2 and TRBJ1-5, with D tentatively TRBD1 (6 bases). V dropped 6 bases and J dropped 2 bases, with 20 bases sitting between them. CDR1 is SNHLY, CDR2 FYNNEI, per germline. The CDR3 spans 17 residues. CDR3 sequence: CASSPLGVQGGNQPQHY. CDR3 nucleotides: TGTGCCAGCAGCCCGTTGGGGGTACAGGGTGGCAATCAGCCCCAGCATTAT.

Worth noting for this clonotype: One junction end disagrees with the germline gene, perhaps due to a read error. CDR3 in DNA: TGCAGTGCATCAGAGAGGGGCAATGAGCTGTCCTTC. Translation gives CSASERGNELSF. The chain uses TRBV20-1 and TRBJ2-1; D tentatively reads TRBD1 or TRBD2 (5 bases each). The length of the CDR3 is 12 residues. The germline V gene encodes CDR1 DFQATT and CDR2 SNEGSKA (reference sequence).

Notes on this clonotype: At one end the junction does not follow the germline gene, possibly because of a read error. The DNA of the CDR3 is TGCAATGCTACTGCCTTCGGTAACGAGCAGTGCTTC. Its protein product is CNATAFGNEQCF. The chain recombines TRBV20-1 with TRBJ2-7; no definite D call. The CDR3 covers 12 residues. Per the germline V gene, CDR1 is DFQATT and CDR2 is SNEGSKA (reference sequence).

On this clonotype itself: At one of its ends the junction is not consistent with the germline gene, which may arise from a read error. V and J are TRBV10-2 and TRBJ2-1; TRBD2 matches at 8 bases. This CDR3 comprises 13 residues. Germline-derived CDR1 and CDR2 are WSHSY and SAAADI. The CDR3 is CTSSRAGEGEQLF. CDR3 DNA: TGCACCAGCAGCAGAGCGGGAGAGGGGGAGCAGCTCTTT.

In the case of this clonotype: At one end, the junction sequence differs from germline, possibly due to a read error. The V gene is TRBV14, the J gene TRBJ2-1, with D perhaps matching TRBD2 (6 bases). The CDR3 sequence is 16 residues long. CDR1 and CDR2 from the germline V gene are SGHDN and FVKESK. The CDR3 is CASSQDAGRSYNEQFF. DNA for the CDR3: TGTGCTAGCAGCCAAGATGCGGGACGTTCCTACAATGAGCAGTTCTTC.

As regards this clonotype: A much larger clone differs from this one at a single base, so this may be a read error. V gene TRBV4-3 combines with J gene TRBJ2-3; no reliable D call. CDR3 size: 15 residues. Per the germline V gene, CDR1 is LGHNA and CDR2 is YSLEER. Here the CDR3 DNA reads TGCGCCTGCAGCCAAGACCCAGTCCGCGCAGATACGCAGTATTTT. It codes for CACSQDPVRADTQYF.

On this clonotype: At one end the junction does not follow the germline gene, possibly because of a read error. The chain employs TRBV6-2 or TRBV6-3 and TRBJ1-2, with a weak D call TRBD1 (6 bases). The germline gives CDR1 MNHEY, CDR2 SVGEGT. This CDR3 has 15 amino acids. In DNA form, the CDR3 reads TGTGACAGCAGTTCTTCAGGGGATCGTCGCTATGGCTACACCTTC. It translates to CDSSSSGDRRYGYTF.

The V gene is TRBV6-1, the J gene TRBJ2-2, with D perhaps matching TRBD2 (6 bases). This CDR3 contains 16 residues. Deletions cut 8 bases from V and 15 bases from J, with 31 bases between. The germline V gene encodes CDR1 MNHNS and CDR2 SASEGT. This CDR3 is CASGRGSGSGGRDLFF. Here the CDR3 DNA reads TGTGCCAGCGGGCGGGGTTCTGGCAGCGGAGGCCGGGATTTGTTTTTT.

As regards this clonotype: The junction differs from germline at one of its ends, possibly a read error. The chain recombines TRBV6-2 or TRBV6-3 with TRBJ2-5, with 10 bases lining up with TRBD2. Looked up from germline, CDR1 is MNHEY and CDR2 is SVGEGT. The CDR3 is made up of 18 amino acids. The DNA for the CDR3 is TGTGCCAGCAGCCGGACCCCTCGTCTAGCGGGAGCCCAAGAGACCAAGTACTTC. Residues: CASSRTPRLAGAQETKYF.

Comments on this clonotype: At one end, the junction sequence differs from germline, possibly due to a read error. This rearrangement joins TRBV20-1 to TRBJ2-3; TRBD2 is a possible D gene (5 bases). The CDR3 consists of 13 residues. CDR1 DFQATT and CDR2 SNEGSKA come from the germline V gene (reference sequence). CDR3 in DNA: TGCAGTGCTATGAATAGCGACACAGATATGCAGTATTTT. This gives the protein CSAMNSDTDMQYF.

As concerns this clonotype: One end of the junction fails to match germline, which may point to a read error. The rearrangement links TRBV4-1 to TRBJ2-1, with D tentatively TRBD2 (6 bases). This CDR3 region has 18 residues. CDR1 MGHRA and CDR2 YSYEKL come from the germline V gene. Here the CDR3 DNA reads TGTGCCAGCAGCCCAGCAAGGCAACTCGTGGGAGGATACAATGAACAGTTCTTC. It yields the protein CASSPARQLVGGYNEQFF.

As for this clonotype: The germline gene is not matched at one end of the junction; a read error may be the cause. The chain combines TRBV7-8 with TRBJ1-5, with D possibly matching TRBD1 (5 bases). Germline CDR1 SGHVS, CDR2 FQNEAQ. This CDR3 has 13 residues. The CDR3 loop is CASSLGRDLPRHF. The DNA of the CDR3 is TGTGCCAGCAGCTTAGGGAGGGACCTGCCCCGGCATTTT.

As concerns this clonotype: Relative to the germline gene, one junction end is altered; a read error may explain this. The genes are TRBV20-1 and TRBJ2-2; D is possibly TRBD2 (5 bases). The germline CDR1 and CDR2 sequences are DFQATT and SNEGSKA (reference sequence). The CDR3 runs 14 residues. The CDR3 protein is CSASPSSRTGKLFF. DNA of the CDR3: TGCAGTGCTAGCCCTAGTAGCCGGACCGGGAAGCTGTTCTTT.

This clonotype came up a few times. An end of the junction does not agree with germline; a read error may underlie this. The chain is built from TRBV11-2 and TRBJ2-2, with D perhaps TRBD2 (5 bases). The V gene's germline CDR1 is SGHAT and CDR2 FQNNGV. This CDR3 has 13 residues. The CDR3 reads CVSSLVRFGELFF. In DNA form, the CDR3 reads TGTGTCAGTAGCTTAGTTAGGTTCGGGGAGTTGTTTTTT.

This clonotype was observed once. The junction and the germline gene differ at one end; a read error may be behind it. The chain recombines TRBV6-1 with TRBJ2-1; D not certain. The germline V gene encodes CDR1 MNHNS and CDR2 SASEGT. The CDR3 consists of 14 residues. CDR3 nucleotides: TGTGCCAGCAGTGAAGTCTTGGTCAACAATGTGCAGTTCTTC. It yields the protein CASSEVLVNNVQFF.

With regard to this clonotype: The junction departs from germline at one end; a sequencing error may be responsible. The chain recombines TRBV5-6 with TRBJ1-2; possible D gene TRBD1, 5 bases. This CDR3 has 13 residues. Looked up from germline, CDR1 is SGHDT and CDR2 is YYEEEE. As DNA, the CDR3 is TGTCCCAGCAGCTTGGACACTAGCTATGGCTACACCTTC. Its translation is CPSSLDTSYGYTF.

V gene TRBV20-1 combines with J gene TRBJ1-5, with 11 nucleotides matching TRBD1. Unmatched junction bases numbered 10, after V lost 6 bases and J lost 6 bases. Germline CDR1 and CDR2: DFQATT and SNEGSKA (reference sequence). The CDR3 is 15 residues long. CDR3 coding DNA: TGCAGTGCCTCCGATGGACAGGGGGCCGGTCAGCCCCAGCATTTT. Translation gives CSASDGQGAGQPQHF.

On this clonotype: An end of the junction does not agree with germline; a read error may underlie this. The CDR3 region is CASSYSGGPRYYGYTF. CDR3 DNA: TGTGCCAGTAGTTACTCGGGGGGCCCCAGATACTATGGCTACACCTTC. The V gene is TRBV6-5, the J gene TRBJ1-2, with a tentative D call TRBD1 (6 bases). Per germline, CDR1 MNHEY and CDR2 SVGAGI. The CDR3 runs to 16 residues.

This clonotype was observed a single time. At one of its ends the junction is not consistent with the germline gene, which may arise from a read error. V gene TRBV6-5 combines with J gene TRBJ2-7; possible D gene TRBD2, 5 bases. The CDR3 consists of 13 residues. The V gene's germline CDR1 is MNHEY and CDR2 SVGAGI. CDR3 nucleotide sequence: TGTGTCACCCATGGACTTAGAACAATCGAGCAGCACTTC. Translation: CVTHGLRTIEQHF.

This clonotype was counted between two and nine times. At one end the junction does not follow the germline gene, possibly because of a read error. The chain is built from TRBV14 and TRBJ1-3; D gene unclear. Germline CDR1 is SGHDN and CDR2 is FVKESK. The CDR3 is made up of 15 amino acids. CDR3 sequence: CASSLKPSSGNAIYF. The CDR3 region has the DNA TGTGCCAGCAGCCTTAAGCCGAGCTCTGGAAACGCCATATATTTT.

Points on this clonotype: In this CDR3 the conserved last residue, phenylalanine or tryptophan, is missing, so a read error is likely. The rearrangement links TRBV24-1 to TRBJ2-1; D is uncertain. The CDR3 contains 16 residues. Germline V gene lookup returns CDR1 KGHDR and CDR2 SFDVKD. The CDR3 loop reads CVTGKASSRSYNEQFI. The CDR3 DNA reads TGTGTCACCGGTAAGGCCAGCAGCAGATCCTACAATGAGCAGTTCATC.

Turning to this clonotype: The germline gene is not matched at one end of the junction; a read error may be the cause. This sequence joins TRBV20-1 and TRBJ2-3; D ambiguous. This CDR3 has 11 amino acids. The V gene's germline CDR1 is DFQATT and CDR2 SNEGSKA (reference sequence). CDR3 bases: TGCAGTACTATGGACCCAGAAACGCAGTATTTT. Translating it yields CSTMDPETQYF.

This CDR3 is CASTRQVVDGQFF. CDR3 in DNA: TGTGCCAGCACCCGACAGGTGGTGGATGGGCAGTTCTTC. The rearrangement uses TRBV11-1 and TRBJ2-1, with a tentative D call TRBD1 (6 bases). This CDR3 spans 13 amino acids. V lost 7 bases and J lost 12, with 19 bases in between. The germline gives CDR1 SGHAT, CDR2 FQDESV (reference sequence).

In regard to this clonotype: It is likely a read error, because the conserved phenylalanine at the end of the CDR3 is missing. No DNA is shown, since the ends of the CDR3 on it are uncertain; the CDR3 is the one TCRdb lists. The rearrangement joins TRBV11-2 to TRBJ2-3; TRBD1 is taken as the D call from the table, unchecked against the DNA. A total of 13 residues make up the CDR3, ends included. Germline V lookup: CDR1 SGHAT, CDR2 FQNNGV. CDR3 residues: CANRPTASDTQYY.